One sample yielded the 23 T cell receptor beta chains listed below, sequenced in a study of early T cells in non-severe SARS-CoV-2 infection. TCRdb analysed the 5' RACE reads with MiXCR anew, one entry per CDR3 protein. The sample holds about 59,000 distinct CDR3 sequences, roughly 13% seen once. The sequences come from whole blood, collected at baseline. Receptor source: an adult who was a healthcare worker with PCR-confirmed SARS-CoV-2 infection or an uninfected control (not recorded which).

In its sample, this clonotype was seen many times. The chain carries TRBV7-9 and TRBJ2-1, with 11 bases that match TRBD1. The CDR3 is 15 residues long. The germline gives CDR1 SEHNR, CDR2 FQNEAQ (reference sequence). V dropped 5 bases and J dropped 4; count of bases not matched to a gene: 4. Here the CDR3 reads CASSPGTGGYNEQFF. The CDR3 region has the DNA TGTGCCAGCAGCCCCGGGACAGGGGGTTACAATGAGCAGTTCTTC.

The V call is TRBV7-9, the J call TRBJ2-7; D not certain. V lost 1 base and J lost 3, with 4 bases in between. The CDR3 contains 12 residues. CDR1 is SEHNR, CDR2 FQNEAQ, per germline (reference sequence). CDR3 DNA: TGTGCCAGCAGCTTAGAAGTCTACGAGCAGTACTTC. Amino acid sequence: CASSLEVYEQYF.

V is TRBV30 and J is TRBJ1-1, with D possibly matching TRBD1 (5 bases). This CDR3 contains 13 residues. Trimming took off 4 bases at V and 5 bases at J, with 14 bases between the two ends. Germline lookup yields CDR1 GTSNPN and CDR2 SVGIG (reference sequence). The CDR3 DNA reads as TGTGCCTGGATTGGGCTAAGGGGAACTGAAGCTTTCTTT. It specifies CAWIGLRGTEAFF.

The chain joins TRBV11-1 to TRBJ2-7; D unresolved. Per the germline V gene, CDR1 is SGHAT and CDR2 is FQDESV (reference sequence). The CDR3 loop spans 13 amino acids. V lost 1 base to trimming and J lost 6 bases, with 10 bases between them. CDR3 bases: TGTGCCAGCAGCTTAGTAACCCGTTCCGAGCAGTACTTC. It codes for CASSLVTRSEQYF.

The rearrangement links TRBV5-1 to TRBJ2-7; D tentatively fits TRBD1 or TRBD2 (6 bases each). The ends were cut back, 5 bases at V and 11 bases at J, with 14 bases in the middle. The germline gives CDR1 SGHRS, CDR2 YFSETQ. This CDR3 has 11 amino acids. The CDR3 coding sequence is TGCGCCAGCAGGTGGGAGGACAGAAAGTACTTC. Amino acid sequence: CASRWEDRKYF.

This clonotype was seen only a few times. The chain is built from TRBV27 and TRBJ2-7, with D tentatively TRBD1 or TRBD2 (6 bases each). Germline V gives CDR1 MNHEY, CDR2 SMNVEV (reference sequence). The CDR3 runs 11 residues. V was pared by 5 bases and J by 9 bases, with 11 bases between. The CDR3 region has the DNA TGTGCCAGCAGTGGGGGGCCTAGGCAGTACTTC. Translation gives CASSGGPRQYF.

This clonotype was seen more than once but under ten times. The chain recombines TRBV4-3 with TRBJ2-3; D might be TRBD2 (6 bases). CDR1 is LGHNA, CDR2 YSLEER, per germline. V lost 5 bases to trimming and J lost 1 base, with 16 bases between them. This CDR3 is built from 16 residues. The CDR3 reads CASSLTRASGTDTQYF. CDR3 bases: TGCGCCAGCAGCTTAACGAGGGCTAGCGGCACAGATACGCAGTATTTT.

The chain uses TRBV18 and TRBJ1-6; D unresolved. This CDR3 comprises 13 residues. Deletions cut 2 bases from V and 10 bases from J, with 9 bases between. Germline CDR1 is KGHSH and CDR2 is LQKENI. The CDR3 sequence: CASSPRPESPLHF. DNA for the CDR3: TGTGCCAGCTCACCAAGGCCGGAGTCACCCCTCCACTTT.

There are many counts of this clonotype. The chain recombines TRBV7-3 with TRBJ2-6; D is possibly TRBD1 or TRBD2 (5 bases each). The V gene lost 2 bases and the J gene lost 4 bases, with 12 bases spanning the gap. Germline V lookup: CDR1 SGHTA, CDR2 FQGTGA. The CDR3 is 16 residues long. The CDR3 here is CASSLGGGSGANVLTF. CDR3 DNA sequence: TGTGCCAGCAGCTTAGGTGGGGGATCCGGGGCCAACGTCCTGACTTTC.

This clonotype was observed a single time. The rearrangement joins TRBV11-2 to TRBJ2-1; 7 bases agree with TRBD2. Germline CDR1 reads SGHAT; CDR2 reads FQNNGV. The ends lost 8 bases at V and 9 bases at J; junction bases unmatched: 10. The CDR3 loop spans 13 amino acids. The CDR3, as DNA: TGTGCCAGCCGTCTAGCGGCGCAGGGTGAGCAGTTCTTC. Its translation is CASRLAAQGEQFF.

The CDR3 bases are TGTGCCAGCAGCCTGACAGGGCTGTATGGCTACACCTTC. Protein sequence: CASSLTGLYGYTF. The chain combines TRBV7-3 with TRBJ1-2; 7 bases align to TRBD1. The CDR3 covers 13 residues. Germline V gene data show CDR1 as SGHTA and CDR2 as FQGTGA. V gave up 5 bases and J gave up 5 bases; unmatched junction bases: 5.

There are a few counts of this clonotype. The rearrangement links TRBV7-2 to TRBJ2-1; D is undetermined. CDR1 SGHTA and CDR2 FQGNSA come from the germline V gene. V was clipped by 6 bases and J by 0 bases, with 12 bases between them. The length of the CDR3 is 15 residues. CDR3 nucleotides: TGTGCCAGCAGTCTGACCCCTGGCTCCTACAATGAGCAGTTCTTC. It encodes CASSLTPGSYNEQFF.

In this sample, this clonotype is medium-sized. The chain joins TRBV29-1 to TRBJ2-3, with 11 nucleotides matching TRBD2. CDR3 length: 14 residues. After removal of 8 bases from V and 0 bases from J, the junction contained 4 bases not matched to a gene. Germline V gene data show CDR1 as SQVTM and CDR2 as ANQGSEA. The DNA for the CDR3 is TGCAGCTTGACTAGCGGGACAAGCACAGATACGCAGTATTTT. Its protein is CSLTSGTSTDTQYF.

This clonotype appeared a few times. This chain uses TRBV7-9 with TRBJ2-3; 12 nucleotides agree with TRBD2. The CDR3 totals 15 residues. The V gene's germline CDR1 is SEHNR and CDR2 FQNEAQ (reference sequence). V was pared by 5 bases and J by 6 bases, with 6 bases of the junction left unmatched. CDR3: CASSPKTSGSDTQYF. Here the CDR3 DNA reads TGTGCCAGCAGCCCAAAGACTAGCGGGAGTGATACGCAGTATTTT.

This clonotype is classed as medium-sized. The CDR3 loop reads CASSVEVGRRYEQYF. The DNA of the CDR3 is TGTGCCAGCAGCGTAGAGGTCGGGAGGAGGTACGAGCAGTACTTC. This chain connects TRBV9 to TRBJ2-7; 7 bases align to TRBD2. CDR1 and CDR2 from the germline V gene are SGDLS and YYNGEE. Trimming cost V 0 bases and J 4 bases; bases outside gene matches: 7. The CDR3 extends over 15 amino acids.

V usage is TRBV29-1 and J usage is TRBJ2-1, with no clear D. The CDR3 loop spans 14 amino acids. The V gene's germline CDR1 is SQVTM and CDR2 ANQGSEA. The germline V and J ends were trimmed by 2 bases and 0 bases, with 8 bases remaining between them. CDR3 amino acids: CSVERPRSYNEQFF. CDR3 nucleotide sequence: TGCAGCGTTGAACGGCCCCGCTCCTACAATGAGCAGTTCTTC.

This clonotype is medium-sized by share. This chain joins TRBV7-2 and TRBJ2-3; tentatively, D is TRBD2 (7 bases). Looked up from germline, CDR1 is SGHTA and CDR2 is FQGNSA. The CDR3 contains 14 residues. Trimming left V 2 bases short and J 4 bases short, with 10 bases between. The CDR3 nucleotides read TGTGCCAGCAGCTTAATAGGGGGGGCAGATACGCAGTATTTT. Translated: CASSLIGGADTQYF.

There are a few counts of this clonotype. The chain combines TRBV11-2 with TRBJ2-2; 10 bases are a match to TRBD1. V gave up 5 bases and J gave up 3 bases; unmatched junction bases: 6. CDR3 size: 16 residues. Germline CDR1 and CDR2: SGHAT and FQNNGV. In DNA form, the CDR3 reads TGTGCCAGCAGCCAGCGGGACAGGGGAGACACCGGGGAGCTGTTTTTT. Protein product: CASSQRDRGDTGELFF.

The table lists this clonotype with many counts. V gene TRBV19 combines with J gene TRBJ1-5; D unresolved. The V end was cut by 11 bases, the J end by 3 bases, with 14 bases between. CDR3 length: 13 amino acids. Per the germline V gene, CDR1 is LNHDA and CDR2 is SQIVND (reference sequence). Written as DNA, the CDR3 is TGTGCCTCCTCGCGGTCTCCCAATCAGCCCCAGCATTTT. The encoded protein is CASSRSPNQPQHF.

This clonotype was seen a handful of times. V usage is TRBV7-2 and J usage is TRBJ2-7; TRBD2 might be the D (5 bases). Germline CDR1 reads SGHTA; CDR2 reads FQGNSA. The CDR3 has 15 residues. Trimming cost V 1 base and J 3 bases, with 13 bases left between them. The CDR3 loop reads CASSLVPGSYYEQYF. CDR3 nucleotides: TGTGCCAGCAGCTTAGTGCCGGGGTCCTACTACGAGCAGTACTTC.

This clonotype was found many times. The chain is built from TRBV7-6 and TRBJ2-7; no definite D call. Germline assignment: CDR1 SGHVS and CDR2 FNYEAQ. This CDR3 has 15 amino acids. Trimming left V 1 base short and J 3 bases short, with 13 bases between. This CDR3 is CASSLVTEPGYEQYF. The CDR3 nucleotides read TGTGCCAGCAGCTTAGTTACGGAACCGGGCTACGAGCAGTACTTC.

This clonotype occurred many times. CDR3 protein: CASSIQGGYGYTF. CDR3 bases: TGTGCCAGTAGTATTCAAGGCGGCTATGGCTACACCTTC. This chain uses TRBV19 with TRBJ1-2, with D unclear. This CDR3 region has 13 residues. The germline CDR1 and CDR2 sequences are LNHDA and SQIVND (reference sequence). Trimming pared 3 bases from V and 4 bases from J, leaving 9 bases between. The full variable domain, rest sourced from reference TRBV19 and TRBJ1-2, is DGGITQSPKYLFRKEGQNVTLSCEQNLNHDAMYWYRQDPGQGLRLIYYSQIVNDFQKGDIAEGYSVSREKKESFPLTVTSAQKNPTAFYLCASSIQGGYGYTFGSGTRLTVV.

This clonotype was counted ten times or more. The chain recombines TRBV3-1 with TRBJ2-3, with TRBD1 as a possible D gene (5 bases). CDR1 and CDR2 from the germline V gene are LGHDT and YNNKEL (reference sequence). This CDR3 contains 15 residues. V was shortened by 7 bases and J by 5 bases, with 19 bases between the two germline ends. As DNA, the CDR3 is TGTGCCAGCATAGATAAAAAGGGGCGAAGAGATACGCAGTATTTT. Protein: CASIDKKGRRDTQYF.